The 7 T cell receptor beta chains in this list originate from one sample, sequenced in a study of identical twins (dated by TCRdb to 2015 to 2016). Libraries were made using 5' RACE. Sequencing was performed on an Illumina HiSeq 2000. The raw public reads went through TCRdb reprocessing: fastp at Q25, MiXCR clone calling, in-frame beta chains kept. Entries that share a CDR3 protein sequence are merged under the most common genes and DNA. A total of some 1,600,000 distinct CDR3 sequences appear in this sample, 25% to 35% of them only once. The ten largest clonotypes hold less than 0.35% of the sample. The sequencing sample was made of cord blood. The receptors derive from a newborn girl in good health.

The chain carries TRBV20-1 and TRBJ2-1; TRBD2 is a possible D gene (5 bases). The CDR3 is 13 amino acids. Trimming removed 8 bases at V and 8 bases at J, with 19 bases between. Germline loops: CDR1 DFQATT, CDR2 SNEGSKA (reference sequence). The CDR3 sequence: CSFRVSARDEQFF. CDR3 nucleotides: TGCAGTTTTCGGGTTAGCGCCCGGGATGAGCAGTTCTTC.

The rearrangement links TRBV5-1 to TRBJ2-3, with 14 bases fitting TRBD2. Germline values: CDR1 SGHRS, CDR2 YFSETQ. J lost 0 bases, V lost 3 bases, and 3 bases had no gene match. This CDR3 region has 17 residues. The CDR3 coding sequence is TGCGCCAGCAGCTCGACTAGCGGGAGGGCTAGCACAGATACGCAGTATTTT. It yields the protein CASSSTSGRASTDTQYF.

The J gene is TRBJ2-1, the V gene TRBV4-1, with D possibly being TRBD2 (6 bases). This CDR3 region has 15 residues. V shed 3 bases and J shed 3 bases, with 12 bases lying between them. Germline V CDR1 and CDR2: MGHRA, YSYEKL. The CDR3 here is CASSHRAGLYNEQFF. CDR3 DNA sequence: TGCGCCAGCAGCCACAGGGCGGGGCTCTACAATGAGCAGTTCTTC.

The chain has TRBV20-1 and TRBJ1-4; tentatively, D is TRBD1 (5 bases). The CDR3 loop spans 11 amino acids. The V gene lost 5 bases and the J gene lost 8 bases, with 9 bases spanning the gap. Germline values: CDR1 DFQATT, CDR2 SNEGSKA (reference sequence). This CDR3 reads CSAGAREKLFF. The CDR3 DNA sequence: TGCAGTGCTGGGGCCAGGGAAAAACTGTTTTTT.

The gene calls are TRBV27 and TRBJ1-2; D is possibly TRBD1 (6 bases). The V gene's germline CDR1 is MNHEY and CDR2 SMNVEV (reference sequence). The CDR3 is 14 residues long. Trimming pared 4 bases from V and 8 bases from J, leaving 17 bases between. The DNA for the CDR3 is TGTGCCAGCAGTTCTCCCAGGGGAGGGGACGGCTACACCTTC. This gives the protein CASSSPRGGDGYTF.

This clonotype turned up a few times. The chain employs TRBV2 and TRBJ1-2; no clear D gene. Germline loops: CDR1 SNHLY, CDR2 FYNNEI. There are 14 residues in the CDR3. Trimming took 5 bases from V and 6 from J, leaving 16 bases between them. CDR3 coding DNA: TGTGCCAGCAGTCCCATAACAGCGGCGGATGGCTACACCTTC. Translated, it gives CASSPITAADGYTF.

This clonotype was detected a few times. The chain uses TRBV29-1 and TRBJ1-1, with 9 bases identical to TRBD1. V shed 6 bases, J shed 11 bases, and the junction held 16 bases outside the gene matches. In germline, CDR1 is SQVTM, CDR2 ANQGSEA. CDR3 length: 14 amino acids. The CDR3 coding sequence is TGCAGCGTACGGCGAGGGGACAGGGTTAACGGGGCTTTCTTT. Translating gives CSVRRGDRVNGAFF.